This T cell receptor (beta chain) was sequenced for a study of human T cells and chemical hapten exposure. Whole-study context: The study patch tested 0.01% DPC on the upper back and read results at 6 days. Cases of alopecia areata, totalis or universalis occurred in a predominantly female patient group.

Germline CDR1 SGHTA, CDR2 FQGNSA. This CDR3 has 17 amino acids. Germline trimming cut 5 bases from V and 6 bases from J; bases unmatched to any gene: 11. The table lists this clonotype with a few counts. The antigen is not known. Time point given: pre-sensitization, week 0. Treatment defined: therapeutic diphenylcyclopropenone sensitization with weekly scalp DPC. Using its own MiXCR run on the RACE reads, TCRdb lists one record per CDR3 protein. The sample includes about 120,000 distinct CDR3 sequences, approximately 15% of them seen just once. Overall study results and limits: A positive correlation with patch test score was found for PT1 expanded TCR counts. It was expanded TCRs that formed significantly more large CDR3 similarity clusters than controls did.

The TCR comes from a woman aged 18-29 years with alopecia areata. Some clones in this sample may be carry-over from other donors' samples. The material sequenced was whole blood, taken in connection with sensitization to the hapten diphenylcyclopropenone (DPC). The gene calls are TRBV7-2 and TRBJ2-2, with 11 bases aligning to TRBD2. The CDR3 reads CASSPYLTSGDSGELFF. CDR3 coding DNA: TGTGCCAGCAGCCCCTATTTGACTAGCGGGGATTCCGGGGAGCTGTTTTTT.